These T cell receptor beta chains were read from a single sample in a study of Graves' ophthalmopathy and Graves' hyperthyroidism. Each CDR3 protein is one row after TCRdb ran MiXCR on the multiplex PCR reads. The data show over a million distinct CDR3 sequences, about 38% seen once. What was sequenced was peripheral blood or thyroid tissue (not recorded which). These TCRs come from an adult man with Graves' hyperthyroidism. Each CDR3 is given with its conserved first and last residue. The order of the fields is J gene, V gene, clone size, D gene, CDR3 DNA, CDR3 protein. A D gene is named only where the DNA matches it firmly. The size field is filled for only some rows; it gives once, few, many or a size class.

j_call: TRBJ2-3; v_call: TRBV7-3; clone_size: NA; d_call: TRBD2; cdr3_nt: TGTGCCAGCAGCTTAATCGCTAGCGGCATCACAGATACGCAGTATTTT; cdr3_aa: CASSLIASGITDTQYF
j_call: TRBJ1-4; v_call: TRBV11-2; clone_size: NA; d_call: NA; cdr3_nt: TGTGCCGGCAGCTCCCAGGGTTCTGCAACTAATGAAAAACTGTTTTTT; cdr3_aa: CAGSSQGSATNEKLFF
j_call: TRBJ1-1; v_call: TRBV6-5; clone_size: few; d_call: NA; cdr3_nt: TGTGCCAGCAGTTGGACTCGCGGGGGCACTGAAGCTTTCTTT; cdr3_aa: CASSWTRGGTEAFF
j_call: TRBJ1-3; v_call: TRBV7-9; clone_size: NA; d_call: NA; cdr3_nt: TGTGCCAGCAGCCAAGTCTCGGGCCCTGGAAACACCATATATTTT; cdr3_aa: CASSQVSGPGNTIYF
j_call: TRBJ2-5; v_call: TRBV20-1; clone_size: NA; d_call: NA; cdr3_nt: TGCAGTCCGGGACAATACCAATGGGAGACCCAGTACTTC; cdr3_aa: CSPGQYQWETQYF
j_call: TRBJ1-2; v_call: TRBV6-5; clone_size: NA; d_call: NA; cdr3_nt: TGTGCCAGCAGTTACTCGTTTGCCTATGGCTACACCTTC; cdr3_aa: CASSYSFAYGYTF
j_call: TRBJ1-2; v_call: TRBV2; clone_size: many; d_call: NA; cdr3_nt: TGTGCCAGCAGTGTCCTTTCTAACTATGGCTACACCTTC; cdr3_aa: CASSVLSNYGYTF
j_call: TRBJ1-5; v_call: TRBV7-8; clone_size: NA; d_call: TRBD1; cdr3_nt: TGCGCCAGCAGCCCCGGTGGCTTGGGACAGGGGCGTCAGCCCCAGCATTTT; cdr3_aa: CASSPGGLGQGRQPQHF
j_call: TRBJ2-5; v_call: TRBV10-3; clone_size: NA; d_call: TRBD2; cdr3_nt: TGTGCCAGCAGTTCTATAGCGGGAGCGGGGACCCAGTACTTC; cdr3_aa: CASSSIAGAGTQYF
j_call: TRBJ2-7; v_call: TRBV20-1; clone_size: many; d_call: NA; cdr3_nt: TGCAGTTCCCACGGTCCTGGAACCTACGAGCAGTACTTC; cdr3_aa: CSSHGPGTYEQYF
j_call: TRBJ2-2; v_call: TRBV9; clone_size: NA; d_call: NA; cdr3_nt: TGTGCCAGCAGCGTAGGGGAGATCACCGGGGGGCTGTTTTTT; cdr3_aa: CASSVGEITGGLFF
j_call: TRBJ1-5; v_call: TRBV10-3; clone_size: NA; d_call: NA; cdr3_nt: TGTGCCATCAGTGTTAGGCGGGAGTCTCAGCCCCAGCATTTT; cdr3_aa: CAISVRRESQPQHF
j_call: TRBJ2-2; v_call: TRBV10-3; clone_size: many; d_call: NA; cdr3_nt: TGTGCCCAGTCCCCGGGACCGAACACCGGGGAGCTGTTTTTT; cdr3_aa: CAQSPGPNTGELFF
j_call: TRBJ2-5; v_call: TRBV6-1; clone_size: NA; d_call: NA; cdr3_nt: TGTGCCAGCAGTCTCAGACCAGAAAAAGAGACCCAGTACTTC; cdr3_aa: CASSLRPEKETQYF
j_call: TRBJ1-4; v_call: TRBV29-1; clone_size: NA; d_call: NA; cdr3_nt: TGCAGCGTTGGGGGACACGCCGAGGAAAAACTGTTTTTT; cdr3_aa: CSVGGHAEEKLFF
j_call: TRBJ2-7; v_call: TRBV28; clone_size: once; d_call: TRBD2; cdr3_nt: TGTGCCAGCTCAACTAGCGGGAGGTGGGACGAGCAGTACTTC; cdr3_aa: CASSTSGRWDEQYF
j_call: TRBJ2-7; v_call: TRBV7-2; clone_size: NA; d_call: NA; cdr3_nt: TGTGCCAGCAGCCCGGTTGGGGGGCCTACTTTC; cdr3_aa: CASSPVGGPTF
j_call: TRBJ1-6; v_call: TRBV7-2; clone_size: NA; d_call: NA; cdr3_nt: TGTGCCAGCAGCTCAGCAGGCAATAATTCACCCCTCCACTTT; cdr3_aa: CASSSAGNNSPLHF
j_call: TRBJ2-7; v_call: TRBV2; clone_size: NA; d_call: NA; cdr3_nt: TGTGCCAGCAGTGGTACAGGGAGCGTTGAGCAGTACTTC; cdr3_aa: CASSGTGSVEQYF
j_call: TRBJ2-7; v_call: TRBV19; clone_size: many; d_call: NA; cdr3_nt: TGTGCCACCGGGACTTCCGCAACCTCCTACGAGCAGTACTTC; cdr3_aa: CATGTSATSYEQYF
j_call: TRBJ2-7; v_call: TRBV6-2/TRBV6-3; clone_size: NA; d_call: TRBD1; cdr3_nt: TGTGCCAGCAGGGGATGGACAGGTTCCTACGAGCAGTACTTC; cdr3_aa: CASRGWTGSYEQYF
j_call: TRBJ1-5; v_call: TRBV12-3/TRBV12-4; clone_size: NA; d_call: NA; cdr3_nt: TGTGCCAGCGGCTCTAGGGTTCGTCAGCCCCAGCATTTT; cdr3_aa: CASGSRVRQPQHF
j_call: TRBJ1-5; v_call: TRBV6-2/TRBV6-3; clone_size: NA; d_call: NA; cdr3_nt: TGTGCCAGCAGTGAGGGGTCGGGGTGGCAGCCCCAGCATTTT; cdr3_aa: CASSEGSGWQPQHF
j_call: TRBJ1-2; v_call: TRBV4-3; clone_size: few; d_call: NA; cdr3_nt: TGCGCCAGCAGCCAAGACGCACTCGGGACTTCTGGCTACACCTTC; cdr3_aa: CASSQDALGTSGYTF
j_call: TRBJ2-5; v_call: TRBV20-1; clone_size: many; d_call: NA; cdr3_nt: TGCAGTGCTAGATGGGGTCAAGAGACCCAGTACTTC; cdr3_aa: CSARWGQETQYF
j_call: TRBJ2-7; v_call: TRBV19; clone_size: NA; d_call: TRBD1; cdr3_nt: TGTGCCAGTAGGACCTTGGACAGGGGCAGCGAGCAGTACTTC; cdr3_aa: CASRTLDRGSEQYF
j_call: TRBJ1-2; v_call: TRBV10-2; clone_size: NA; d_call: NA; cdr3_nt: TGCGCCAGCAGTGCTAGGAGGTCGGGGAACTATGGCTACACCTTC; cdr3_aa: CASSARRSGNYGYTF
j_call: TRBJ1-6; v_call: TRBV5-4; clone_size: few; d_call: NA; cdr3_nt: TGTGCCAGCAGCGTAGACTTAAACAATTCACCCCTCCACTTT; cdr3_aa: CASSVDLNNSPLHF
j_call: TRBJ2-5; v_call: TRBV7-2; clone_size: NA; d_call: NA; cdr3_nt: TGTGCCAGCAGCCCAACCAGTGGTAGCGGGACCCAGTACTTC; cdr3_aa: CASSPTSGSGTQYF
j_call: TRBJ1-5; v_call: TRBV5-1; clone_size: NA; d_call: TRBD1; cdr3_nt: TGCGCCAGCGGAGGACAGGGCAACAATCAGCCCCAGCATTTT; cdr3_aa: CASGGQGNNQPQHF
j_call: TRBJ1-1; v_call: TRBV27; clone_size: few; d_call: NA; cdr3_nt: TGTGCCAGCAGTTTATCCGGGGTTCCAACTGAAGCTTTCTTT; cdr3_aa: CASSLSGVPTEAFF
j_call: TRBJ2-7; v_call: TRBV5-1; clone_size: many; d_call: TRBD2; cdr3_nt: TGCGCCAGCAGCTTGGCCCGGGGAGGGAACTACGAGCAGTACTTC; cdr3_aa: CASSLARGGNYEQYF
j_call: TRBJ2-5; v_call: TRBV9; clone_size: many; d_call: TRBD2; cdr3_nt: TGTGCCAGCAGCGTAGCTAGCGGGAGGACCCAAGAGACCCAGTACTTC; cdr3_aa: CASSVASGRTQETQYF
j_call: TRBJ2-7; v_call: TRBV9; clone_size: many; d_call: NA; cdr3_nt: TGTGCCAGCAGCGTAGCTGACTCCACGACCTACGAGCAGTACTTC; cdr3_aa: CASSVADSTTYEQYF
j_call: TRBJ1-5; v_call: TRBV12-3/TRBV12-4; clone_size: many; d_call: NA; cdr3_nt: TGTGCCAGCAACACGAGAGCGTACGGCAATCAGCCCCAGCATTTT; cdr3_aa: CASNTRAYGNQPQHF
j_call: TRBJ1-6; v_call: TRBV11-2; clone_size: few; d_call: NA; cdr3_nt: TGTGCCAGCAGCCGGGGGGCTAATAATTCACCCCTCCACTTT; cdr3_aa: CASSRGANNSPLHF
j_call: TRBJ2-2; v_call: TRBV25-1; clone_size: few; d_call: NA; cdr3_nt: TGTGCCAGCAGTGAATCAATTGGGGGAGTCGTGACCGGGGAGCTGTTTTTT; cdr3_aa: CASSESIGGVVTGELFF
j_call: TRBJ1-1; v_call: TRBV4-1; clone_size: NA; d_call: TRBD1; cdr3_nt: TGCGCCAGCAGCCAACTTCTGGACAGGCGTGTGGCTTTCTTT; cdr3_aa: CASSQLLDRRVAFF
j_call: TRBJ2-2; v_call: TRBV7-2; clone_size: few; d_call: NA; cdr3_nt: TGTGCCAGCAGCTTAGAAGCAGGGACGAACACCGGGGAGCTGTTTTTT; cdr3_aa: CASSLEAGTNTGELFF
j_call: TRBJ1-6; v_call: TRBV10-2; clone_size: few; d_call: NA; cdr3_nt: TGCGCCAGCAGTGAGTCGTCGGGCCGTAATTCACCCCTCCACTTT; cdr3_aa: CASSESSGRNSPLHF
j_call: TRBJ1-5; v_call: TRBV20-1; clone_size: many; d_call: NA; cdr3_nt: TGCAGTGCTAGGAGACAGGGCAATCAGCCCCAGCATTTT; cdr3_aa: CSARRQGNQPQHF
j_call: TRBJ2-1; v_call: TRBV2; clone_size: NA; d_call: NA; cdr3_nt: TGTGCCAGCAGCCACCCCAATTCGGGGAATGAGCAGTTCTTC; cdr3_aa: CASSHPNSGNEQFF
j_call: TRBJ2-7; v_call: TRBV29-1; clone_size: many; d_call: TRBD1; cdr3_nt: TGCAGCGTTGGGGGGGGACAGGGGGCCTACGAGCAGTACTTC; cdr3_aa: CSVGGGQGAYEQYF
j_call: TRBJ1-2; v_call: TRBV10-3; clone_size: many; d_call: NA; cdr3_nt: TGTGCCACCGCACCAACCGGGAACCAAAACTATGGCTACACCTTC; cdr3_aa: CATAPTGNQNYGYTF
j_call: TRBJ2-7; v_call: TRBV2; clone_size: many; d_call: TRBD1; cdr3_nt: TGTGCCAGCAGTTCTCTGGACAGGGGGCCCTACGAGCAGTACTTC; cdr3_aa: CASSSLDRGPYEQYF
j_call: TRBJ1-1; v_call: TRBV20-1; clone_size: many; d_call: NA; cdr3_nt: TGCAGTGCTAGGGGGACTCTGGACACTGAAGCTTTCTTT; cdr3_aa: CSARGTLDTEAFF
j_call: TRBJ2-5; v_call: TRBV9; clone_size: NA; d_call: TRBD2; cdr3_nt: TGTGCCAGCAGCCAACCCCGGGAGGGCGTGGAGACCCAGTACTTC; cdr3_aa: CASSQPREGVETQYF
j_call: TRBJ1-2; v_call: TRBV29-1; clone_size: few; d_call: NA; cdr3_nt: TGCAGCGTTGAAGATGGCCTCAACTATGGCTACACCTTC; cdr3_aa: CSVEDGLNYGYTF
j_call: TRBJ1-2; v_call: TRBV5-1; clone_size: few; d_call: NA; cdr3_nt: TGCGCCAGCAGCTCCGCCCGGGGTGTGTCTTCCTTCAACTATGGCTACACCTTC; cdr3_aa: CASSSARGVSSFNYGYTF
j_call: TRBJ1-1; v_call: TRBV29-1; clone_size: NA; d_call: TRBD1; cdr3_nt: TGCAGCCAATGGACAGGGTTTTCGGAAGCTTTCTTT; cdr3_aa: CSQWTGFSEAFF
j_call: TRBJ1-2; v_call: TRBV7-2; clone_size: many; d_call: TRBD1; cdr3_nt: TGTGCCAGCAGCTTAGGAGGACAGGGTCTCAACTATGGCTACACCTTC; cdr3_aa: CASSLGGQGLNYGYTF
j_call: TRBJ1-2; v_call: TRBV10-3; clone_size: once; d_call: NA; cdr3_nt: TGTGCCATCAGTGCTCGGGCAGCCGATGGCTACACCTTC; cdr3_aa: CAISARAADGYTF
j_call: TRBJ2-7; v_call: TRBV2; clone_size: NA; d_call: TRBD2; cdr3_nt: TGTGCCAGCAGTGAAGCGCCGGGACTAGCAAACTCCTACGAGCAGTACTTC; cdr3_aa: CASSEAPGLANSYEQYF
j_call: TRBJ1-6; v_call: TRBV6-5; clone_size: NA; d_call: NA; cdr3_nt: TGTGCCAGCAGTTACTCGGGGACAACTAATAATTCACCCCTCCACTTT; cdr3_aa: CASSYSGTTNNSPLHF
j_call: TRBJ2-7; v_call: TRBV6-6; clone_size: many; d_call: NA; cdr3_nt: TGTGCCAGCAATCCCAGGGCACAAACCTACGAGCAGTACTTC; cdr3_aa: CASNPRAQTYEQYF
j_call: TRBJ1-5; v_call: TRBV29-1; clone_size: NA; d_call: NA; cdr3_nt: TGCAGCTTGGACGGTTATAGCAATCAGCCCCAGCATTTT; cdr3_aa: CSLDGYSNQPQHF
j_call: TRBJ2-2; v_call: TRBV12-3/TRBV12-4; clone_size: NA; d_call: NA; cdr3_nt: TGTGCCAGCAGCCTACTCTCCGGGGTTGGCGGGGAGCTGTTTTTT; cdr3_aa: CASSLLSGVGGELFF
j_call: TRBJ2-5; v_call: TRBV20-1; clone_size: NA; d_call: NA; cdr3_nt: TGCAGTGCTAATCATAGGGAGACCCAGTACTTC; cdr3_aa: CSANHRETQYF
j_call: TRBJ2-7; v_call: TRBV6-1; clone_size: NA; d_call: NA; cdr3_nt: TGTGCCAGCAAGGGGGACGCCCAAAACTACGAGCAGTACTTC; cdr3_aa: CASKGDAQNYEQYF
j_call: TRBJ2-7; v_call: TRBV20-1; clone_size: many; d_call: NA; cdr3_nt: TGCAGTGCTAGCGGTAGGGGATACTACGAGCAGTACTTC; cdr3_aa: CSASGRGYYEQYF